One and the same sample provided the 29 T cell receptor beta chains below, sequenced in a study of blood T cell repertoires in COVID-19. This table comes from immunoSEQ multiplex PCR, and its TCRdb copy is limited to in-frame clones, with some not included. The sample lists 110,000 to 150,000 clones, around 80% occurring once. The sample consisted of peripheral blood. The source is a man in his sixties with acute or convalescent COVID-19.

V and J are TRBV5-1 and TRBJ2-2, with D perhaps matching TRBD1 (5 bases). V gave up 3 bases and J gave up 7 bases, with 7 bases separating them. Germline lookup yields CDR1 SGHRS and CDR2 YFSETQ. The CDR3 loop spans 12 amino acids. CDR3 protein: CASSSGIGELFF. As DNA, the CDR3 is TGCGCCAGCAGCTCAGGGATCGGGGAGCTGTTTTTT.

The V call is TRBV7-6, the J call TRBJ2-3, with TRBD2 identical over 16 bases. Trimming removed 5 bases from V and 4 bases from J; junction bases left unmatched: 15. Germline-derived CDR1 and CDR2 are SGHVS and FNYEAQ. The CDR3 runs to 20 residues. CDR3 DNA sequence: TGTGCCAGCAGCCCCCGGACGGGGACTAGCGGGAGGGCCGGGGCAGATACGCAGTATTTT. Protein: CASSPRTGTSGRAGADTQYF.

The chain has TRBV18 and TRBJ2-7, with 12 bases that match TRBD2. With 4 bases clipped from V and 2 bases from J, the junction kept 3 bases outside the gene matches. This CDR3 is built from 15 residues. Germline V gene sequence: CDR1 KGHSH, CDR2 LQKENI. The CDR3 DNA reads as TGTGCCAGCTCACTCCGGACTAGCGGGACCTACGAGCAGTACTTC. Protein product: CASSLRTSGTYEQYF.

This chain connects TRBV28 to TRBJ2-4; D is ambiguous. Germline-derived CDR1 and CDR2 are MDHEN and SYDVKM. Trimming pared 8 bases from V and 0 bases from J, leaving 11 bases between. This CDR3 has 14 residues. In DNA, the CDR3 is TGTGCCAGCGAGCGCGAATTAGCCAAAAACATTCAGTACTTC. Amino acids: CASERELAKNIQYF. Full variable domain (missing parts from reference TRBV28 and TRBJ2-4): DVKVTQSSRYLVKRTGEKVFLECVQDMDHENMFWYRQDPGLGLRLIYFSYDVKMKEKGDIPEGYSVSREKKERFSLILESASTNQTSMYLCASERELAKNIQYFGAGTRLSVL.

The chain has TRBV7-9 and TRBJ1-4, with D possibly being TRBD1 (5 bases). This CDR3 has 16 residues. In germline, CDR1 is SEHNR, CDR2 FQNEAQ (reference sequence). Trimming took off 3 bases at V and 3 bases at J, with 14 bases between the two ends. The DNA of the CDR3 is TGTGCCAGCAGCTTCCCACAGACAGCTTCTAATGAAAAACTGTTTTTT. Translated: CASSFPQTASNEKLFF. The entire variable domain, with the rest obtained from reference TRBV7-9 and TRBJ1-4, is as follows: DTGVSQNPRHKITKRGQNVTFRCDPISEHNRLYWYRQTLGQGPEFLTYFQNEAQLEKSRLLSDRFSAERPKGSFSTLEIQRTEQGDSAMYLCASSFPQTASNEKLFFGSGTQLSVL.

This clone has more than one count but fewer than ten. The chain joins TRBV9 to TRBJ2-6, with 9 bases matching TRBD2. The J segment lost 0 bases and the V segment lost 4 bases, leaving 8 bases of the junction unmatched. The CDR3 runs 18 residues. Germline values: CDR1 SGDLS, CDR2 YYNGEE. Written as DNA, the CDR3 is TGTGCCAGCAGCTGGGGTAGCGGGGGCCACTCTGGGGCCAACGTCCTGACTTTC. Translating it yields CASSWGSGGHSGANVLTF.

The chain uses TRBV9 and TRBJ2-3; 7 nucleotides line up with TRBD1. In germline, CDR1 is SGDLS, CDR2 YYNGEE. Trimming took 2 bases from V and 7 from J; bases not matched to a gene: 4. The CDR3 is 13 amino acids. In DNA, the CDR3 is TGTGCCAGCAGCGTCGAGGGGGCCCATACGCAGTATTTT. Translation gives CASSVEGAHTQYF.

The rearrangement joins TRBV12-3 or TRBV12-4 to TRBJ1-5; D is unclear. The CDR3 totals 13 residues. The V end was cut by 1 base, the J end by 5 bases, with 6 bases between. The CDR3 spells CASSLDMDQPQHF. CDR3 nucleotide sequence: TGTGCCAGCAGTTTAGACATGGATCAGCCCCAGCATTTT.

The chain uses TRBV9 and TRBJ1-6, with D tentatively TRBD1 (6 bases). Trimming removed 3 bases at V and 7 bases at J, with 11 bases between. There are 14 residues in the CDR3. CDR1 is SGDLS and CDR2 is YYNGEE in the germline V gene. CDR3: CASSADSWNSPLHF. The DNA of the CDR3 is TGTGCCAGCAGCGCGGACAGTTGGAATTCACCCCTCCACTTT.

The genes are TRBV4-3 and TRBJ2-3; a possible D gene is TRBD1 (6 bases). The germline gives CDR1 LGHNA, CDR2 YSLEER. This CDR3 has 16 amino acids. V lost 4 bases and J lost 2, with 16 bases in between. This CDR3 reads CASSLSQGGATDTQYF. In DNA form, the CDR3 reads TGCGCCAGCAGCCTATCACAGGGCGGAGCCACAGATACGCAGTATTTT.

V gene TRBV10-3 combines with J gene TRBJ1-4, with TRBD1 matching over 7 bases. CDR1 ENHRY and CDR2 SYGVKD come from the germline V gene. The CDR3 runs 15 residues. Germline trimming cut 5 bases from V and 8 bases from J; bases unmatched to any gene: 11. The CDR3: CAISQVPTGKEKLFF. CDR3 nucleotide sequence: TGTGCCATCAGTCAAGTTCCGACAGGGAAGGAAAAACTGTTTTTT.

This clone showed up just once. This sequence joins TRBV24-1 and TRBJ1-5; TRBD1 aligns across 7 bases. Germline lookup yields CDR1 KGHDR and CDR2 SFDVKD. The trim removed 9 bases at V and 3 bases at J, leaving 10 bases unmatched. This CDR3 contains 15 residues. The CDR3 sequence: CATQSRQGINQPQHF. CDR3 DNA: TGTGCCACCCAGAGTAGACAGGGAATCAATCAGCCCCAGCATTTT.

V gene TRBV3-1 (or the pseudogene TRBV3-2) combines with J gene TRBJ2-5; 10 bases fit TRBD1. The trim removed 8 bases at V and 4 bases at J, leaving 10 bases unmatched. This CDR3 is built from 15 residues. Germline V gene data show CDR1 as LGHDT and CDR2 as YNNKEL (reference sequence). In nucleotides, the CDR3 is TGTGCCAGCGCGCTGACAGGGGGCTTTAGAGAGACCCAGTACTTC. This sequence encodes CASALTGGFRETQYF.

V gene TRBV5-1 combines with J gene TRBJ2-3, with TRBD1 matching over 11 bases. The junction had 9 bases not matched to a gene; V was cut back by 0 bases and J by 3 bases. Germline-derived CDR1 and CDR2 are SGHRS and YFSETQ. CDR3 length: 18 residues. In DNA form, the CDR3 reads TGCGCCAGCAGCTTGGATCGAACCGGGACAGGGGGTACAGATACGCAGTATTTT. Translation: CASSLDRTGTGGTDTQYF.

This chain connects TRBV7-3 to TRBJ2-1; 16 bases map to TRBD2. The CDR3 runs to 15 residues. Losses at the gene ends were 5 bases for V and 7 bases for J; bases not matched to a gene: 2. The germline V gene has CDR1 SGHTA and CDR2 FQGTGA. The CDR3, as DNA: TGTGCCAGCAGCCAGGGACTAGCGGGAGGGAATGAGCAGTTCTTC. It translates to CASSQGLAGGNEQFF.

This clone has a single count. The chain couples TRBV6-5 to TRBJ2-1; TRBD2 matches 7 bases. The junction had 8 bases not matched to a gene; V was cut back by 8 bases and J by 1 base. The CDR3 is 15 residues long. Germline V gene sequence: CDR1 MNHEY, CDR2 SVGAGI. The DNA of the CDR3 is TGTGCCAGCGGGAGGGTTGGGGTTTCCTACAATGAGCAGTTCTTC. Translated, it gives CASGRVGVSYNEQFF.

This clone was recorded once. This chain connects TRBV18 to TRBJ1-5; 11 bases match TRBD1. Germline trimming cut 8 bases from V and 6 bases from J; bases unmatched to any gene: 6. CDR3 length: 14 amino acids. The germline V gene has CDR1 KGHSH and CDR2 LQKENI. The CDR3: CASAGTGGFQPQHF. The CDR3 coding sequence is TGTGCCAGCGCCGGGACAGGGGGATTTCAGCCCCAGCATTTT. The entire variable domain, with the rest obtained from reference TRBV18 and TRBJ1-5, is as follows: NAGVMQNPRHLVRRRGQEARLRCSPMKGHSHVYWYRQLPEEGLKFMVYLQKENIIDESGMPKERFSAEFPKEGPSILRIQQVVRGDSAAYFCASAGTGGFQPQHFGDGTRLSIL.

The J gene is TRBJ1-1, the V gene TRBV29-1; D gene uncertain. With 3 bases removed from V and 0 bases from J, the gap between germline ends came to 11 bases. The CDR3 is 14 residues long. CDR1 and CDR2 (germline): SQVTM, ANQGSEA. The CDR3: CSVDPGVVNTEAFF. DNA for the CDR3: TGCAGCGTTGATCCCGGGGTAGTGAACACTGAAGCTTTCTTT.

This clone was seen only a few times. The V gene is TRBV3-1 (or the pseudogene TRBV3-2), the J gene TRBJ1-5; D possibly corresponds to TRBD1 (6 bases). V lost 2 bases to trimming and J lost 6 bases, with 11 bases between them. Germline V gene sequence: CDR1 LGHDT, CDR2 YNNKEL (reference sequence). The CDR3 consists of 14 residues. The DNA for the CDR3 is TGTGCCAGCAGCCAAAATCAGGGGCGTCAGCCCCAGCATTTT. Translating gives CASSQNQGRQPQHF.

This clone was recorded only once. This chain joins TRBV9 and TRBJ2-7, with TRBD1 matching over 7 bases. The CDR3 has 14 amino acids. V trimming: 3 bases; J trimming: 3 bases; junction bases outside the gene matches: 6. Germline V CDR1 and CDR2: SGDLS, YYNGEE. In DNA form, the CDR3 reads TGTGCCAGCAGCGGCCGGGACAGCCACTACGAGCAGTACTTC. Translation gives CASSGRDSHYEQYF. The variable domain in full, completed from reference TRBV9 and TRBJ2-7, reads DSGVTQTPKHLITATGQRVTLRCSPRSGDLSVYWYQQSLDQGLQFLIQYYNGEERAKGNILERFSAQQFPDLHSELNLSSLELGDSALYFCASSGRDSHYEQYFGPGTRLTVT.

This clone was detected only once. The rearrangement uses TRBV7-2 and TRBJ1-1; 9 bases map to TRBD1. Trimming at V came to 0 bases and at J to 4 bases, leaving 6 bases not matched to a gene. Germline CDR1 and CDR2: SGHTA and FQGNSA. CDR3 size: 16 residues. In DNA form, the CDR3 reads TGTGCCAGCAGCTTAGCGCTATTGACAGGGGGCACTGAAGCTTTCTTT. Its translation: CASSLALLTGGTEAFF.

This chain connects TRBV19 to TRBJ2-3, with no clear D. Germline loops: CDR1 LNHDA, CDR2 SQIVND (reference sequence). Between the trimmed V and J ends, which lost 3 bases and 0 bases, there was a span of 7 bases. The CDR3 sequence is 14 residues long. The chain's CDR3 is CASSIFSSTDTQYF. CDR3 sequence (DNA): TGTGCCAGTAGTATTTTTAGTAGCACAGATACGCAGTATTTT.

The chain carries TRBV6-5 and TRBJ2-1, with D possibly matching TRBD2 (6 bases). CDR3 length: 13 residues. Per germline, CDR1 MNHEY and CDR2 SVGAGI. V lost 10 bases, J lost 8 bases, and 18 bases lay in between. CDR3 in DNA: TGTGCCACTGGCCCCCTGGGGGAGGATGAGCAGTTCTTC. It is translated as CATGPLGEDEQFF.

The chain has TRBV3-1 (or the pseudogene TRBV3-2) and TRBJ1-4, with TRBD1 matching 7 bases. CDR1 is LGHDT and CDR2 is YNNKEL in the germline V gene (reference sequence). This CDR3 is built from 15 residues. V gave up 1 base and J gave up 5 bases; unmatched junction bases: 4. CDR3 DNA: TGTGCCAGCAGCCAAGGGGGACAGTTGAATGAAAAACTGTTTTTT. Translating it yields CASSQGGQLNEKLFF.

This rearrangement joins TRBV4-3 to TRBJ1-2, with D tentatively TRBD1 (5 bases). CDR3 length equals 14 residues. Trimming stripped 4 bases from V and 4 bases from J, with 13 bases between. Per germline, CDR1 LGHNA and CDR2 YSLEER. The CDR3 bases are TGCGCCAGCAGCCCCAGCGGGCAGGGCTATGGCTACACCTTC. It codes for CASSPSGQGYGYTF.

This chain connects TRBV9 to TRBJ2-5; TRBD1 agrees at 7 bases. CDR1 and CDR2 (germline): SGDLS, YYNGEE. Trimming cost V 4 bases and J 2 bases; bases outside gene matches: 5. This CDR3 spans 14 amino acids. The CDR3 here is CASSKGTVQETQYF. The CDR3 DNA is TGTGCCAGCAGCAAAGGGACAGTACAAGAGACCCAGTACTTC.

This clone was counted at least ten times. V is TRBV5-1 and J is TRBJ1-6, with 7 bases that match TRBD1. V gave up 3 bases and J gave up 5 bases; unmatched junction bases: 5. The CDR3 length is 15 residues. Per germline, CDR1 SGHRS and CDR2 YFSETQ. The CDR3 DNA sequence: TGCGCCAGCAGCTCCGGGACAGCCGATAATTCACCCCTCCACTTT. Translating gives CASSSGTADNSPLHF.

This chain connects TRBV6-5 to TRBJ1-2; maybe TRBD1 (5 bases). Per the germline V gene, CDR1 is MNHEY and CDR2 is SVGAGI. V was cut by 5 bases and J by 8 bases, with 21 bases left in between. This CDR3 has 15 amino acids. CDR3 sequence: CASSPTTASPWGYTF. Written as DNA, the CDR3 is TGTGCCAGCAGTCCCACGACAGCTTCCCCCTGGGGCTACACCTTC.

The chain combines TRBV18 with TRBJ1-1, with 9 bases that match TRBD1. Trimming at V came to 7 bases and at J to 3 bases, leaving 6 bases not matched to a gene. CDR1 is KGHSH, CDR2 LQKENI, per germline. The CDR3 length is 14 residues. CDR3 coding DNA: TGTGCCAGCTTTGACAGGGGGAAATACACTGAAGCTTTCTTT. This gives the protein CASFDRGKYTEAFF.